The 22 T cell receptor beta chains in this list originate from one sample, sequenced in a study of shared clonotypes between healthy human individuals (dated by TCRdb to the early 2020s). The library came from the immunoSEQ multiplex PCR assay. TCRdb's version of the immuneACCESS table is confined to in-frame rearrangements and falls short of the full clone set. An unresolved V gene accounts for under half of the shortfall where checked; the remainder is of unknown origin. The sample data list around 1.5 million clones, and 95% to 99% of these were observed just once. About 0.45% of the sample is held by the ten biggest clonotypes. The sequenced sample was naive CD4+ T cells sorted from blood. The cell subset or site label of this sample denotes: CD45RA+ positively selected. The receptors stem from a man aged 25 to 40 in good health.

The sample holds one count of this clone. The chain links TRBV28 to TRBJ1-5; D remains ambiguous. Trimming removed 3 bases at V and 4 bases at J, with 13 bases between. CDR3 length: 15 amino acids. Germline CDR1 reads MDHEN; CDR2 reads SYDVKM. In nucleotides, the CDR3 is TGTGCCAGCAGTTTCTTGGACGGCCCTAATCAGCCCCAGCATTTT. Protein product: CASSFLDGPNQPQHF.

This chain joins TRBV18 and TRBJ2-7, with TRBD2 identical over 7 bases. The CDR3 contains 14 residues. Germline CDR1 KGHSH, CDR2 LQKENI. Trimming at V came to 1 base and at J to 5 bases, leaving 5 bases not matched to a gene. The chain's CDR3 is CASSPRGRADEQYF. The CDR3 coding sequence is TGTGCCAGCTCACCACGTGGGAGGGCCGACGAGCAGTACTTC.

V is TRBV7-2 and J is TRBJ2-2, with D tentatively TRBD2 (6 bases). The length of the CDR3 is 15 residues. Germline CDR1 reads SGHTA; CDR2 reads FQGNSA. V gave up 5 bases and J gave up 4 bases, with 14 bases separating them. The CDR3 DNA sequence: TGTGCCAGCAGCAGGGAGGCCGCCGGCACCGGGGAGCTGTTTTTT. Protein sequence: CASSREAAGTGELFF.

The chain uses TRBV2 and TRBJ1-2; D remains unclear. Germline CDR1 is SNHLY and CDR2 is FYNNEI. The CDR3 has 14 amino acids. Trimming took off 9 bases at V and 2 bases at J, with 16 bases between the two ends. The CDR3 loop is CARSAVTRNYGYTF. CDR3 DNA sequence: TGTGCCAGGTCGGCAGTAACGCGCAACTATGGCTACACCTTC. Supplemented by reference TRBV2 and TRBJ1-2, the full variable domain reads EPEVTQTPSHQVTQMGQEVILRCVPISNHLYFYWYRQILGQKVEFLVSFYNNEISEKSEIFDDQFSVERPDGSNFTLKIRSTKLEDSAMYFCARSAVTRNYGYTFGSGTRLTVV.

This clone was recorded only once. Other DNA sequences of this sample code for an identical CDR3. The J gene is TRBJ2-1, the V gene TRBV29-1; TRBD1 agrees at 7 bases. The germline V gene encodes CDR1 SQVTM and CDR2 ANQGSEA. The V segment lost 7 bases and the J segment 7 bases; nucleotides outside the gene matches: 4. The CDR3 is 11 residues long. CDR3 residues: CSADRANEQFF. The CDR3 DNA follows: TGCAGCGCCGACAGGGCTAATGAGCAGTTCTTC.

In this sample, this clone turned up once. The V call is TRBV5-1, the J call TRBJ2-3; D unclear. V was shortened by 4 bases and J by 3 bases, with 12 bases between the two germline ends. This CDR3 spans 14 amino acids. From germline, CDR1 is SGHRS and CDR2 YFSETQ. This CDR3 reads CASSPNPRTDTQYF. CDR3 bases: TGCGCCAGCAGCCCCAATCCACGGACAGATACGCAGTATTTT.

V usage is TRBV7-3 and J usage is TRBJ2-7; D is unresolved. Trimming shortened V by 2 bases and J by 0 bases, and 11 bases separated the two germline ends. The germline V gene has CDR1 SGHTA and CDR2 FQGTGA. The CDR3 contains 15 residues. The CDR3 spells CASSLGRASSYEQYF. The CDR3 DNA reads TGTGCCAGCAGCTTAGGTCGGGCAAGCTCCTACGAGCAGTACTTC.

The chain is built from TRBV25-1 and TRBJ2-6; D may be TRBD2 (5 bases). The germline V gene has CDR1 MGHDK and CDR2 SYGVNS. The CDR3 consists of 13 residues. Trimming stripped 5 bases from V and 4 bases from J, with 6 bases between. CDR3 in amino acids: CASSSGGANVLTF. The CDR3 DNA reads TGTGCCAGCAGTTCGGGAGGGGCCAACGTCCTGACTTTC.

The chain's CDR3 is CASSFGLLAEQFF. The CDR3 DNA sequence: TGTGCCAGCAGCTTCGGACTCCTAGCCGAGCAGTTCTTC. The gene calls are TRBV7-3 and TRBJ2-1, with D possibly TRBD2 on 5 matching bases. The V end lost 3 bases, the J end lost 10 bases, and 13 bases lay between the germline ends. The germline gives CDR1 SGHTA, CDR2 FQGTGA. The CDR3 has 13 residues. Based on the CDR3 plus reference TRBV7-3 and TRBJ2-1, the full variable domain is GAGVSQTPSNKVTEKGKYVELRCDPISGHTALYWYRQSLGQGPEFLIYFQGTGAADDSGLPNDRFFAVRPEGSVSTLKIQRTERGDSAVYLCASSFGLLAEQFFGPGTRLTVL.

In DNA form, the CDR3 reads TGCGCCAGCAGCCCCATGGGGGGGAGCACAGATACGCAGTATTTT. Amino acids: CASSPMGGSTDTQYF. This chain links TRBV10-1 with TRBJ2-3; TRBD2 agrees at 7 bases. The CDR3 is 15 residues long. The J segment lost 0 bases and the V segment lost 6 bases, leaving 6 bases of the junction unmatched. CDR1 is WNHNN, CDR2 SYGVQD, per germline (reference sequence).

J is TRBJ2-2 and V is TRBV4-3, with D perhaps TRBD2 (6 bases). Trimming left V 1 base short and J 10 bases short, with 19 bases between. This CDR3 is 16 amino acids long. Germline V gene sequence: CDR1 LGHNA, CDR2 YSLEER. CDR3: CASSQGRRRTMEELFF. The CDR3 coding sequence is TGCGCCAGCAGCCAAGGAAGAAGACGGACTATGGAGGAGCTGTTTTTT.

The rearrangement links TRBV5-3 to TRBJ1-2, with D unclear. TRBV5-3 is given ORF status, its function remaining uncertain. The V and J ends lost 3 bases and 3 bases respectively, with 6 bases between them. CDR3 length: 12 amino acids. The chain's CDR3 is CARSYRHYGYTF. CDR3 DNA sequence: TGTGCCAGAAGCTACCGACACTATGGCTACACCTTC.

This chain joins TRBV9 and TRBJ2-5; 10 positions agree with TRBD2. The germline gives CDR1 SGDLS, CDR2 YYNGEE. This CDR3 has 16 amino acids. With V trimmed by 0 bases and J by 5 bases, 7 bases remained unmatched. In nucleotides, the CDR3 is TGTGCCAGCAGCGTAGGGGTCGGACTAGCGGCGGAGACCCAGTACTTC. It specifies CASSVGVGLAAETQYF.

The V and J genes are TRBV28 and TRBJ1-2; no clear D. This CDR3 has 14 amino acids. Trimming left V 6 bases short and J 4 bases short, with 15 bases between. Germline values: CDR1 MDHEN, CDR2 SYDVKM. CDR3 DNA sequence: TGTGCCAGCAGAAACCCCCCGAGTCTCTATGGCTACACCTTC. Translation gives CASRNPPSLYGYTF.

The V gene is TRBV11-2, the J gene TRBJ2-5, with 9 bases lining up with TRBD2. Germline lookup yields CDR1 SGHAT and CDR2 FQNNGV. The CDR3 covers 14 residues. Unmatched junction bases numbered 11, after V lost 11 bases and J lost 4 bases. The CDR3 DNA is TGTGCCTCCGAGAGCGGGGGGCGCTCAGAGACCCAGTACTTC. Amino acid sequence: CASESGGRSETQYF.

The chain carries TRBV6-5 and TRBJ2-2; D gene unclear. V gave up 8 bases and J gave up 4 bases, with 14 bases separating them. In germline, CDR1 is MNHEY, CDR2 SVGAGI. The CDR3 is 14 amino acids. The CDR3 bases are TGTGCCAGCGGCCAAGAGGTCCTCACCGGGGAGCTGTTTTTT. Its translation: CASGQEVLTGELFF.

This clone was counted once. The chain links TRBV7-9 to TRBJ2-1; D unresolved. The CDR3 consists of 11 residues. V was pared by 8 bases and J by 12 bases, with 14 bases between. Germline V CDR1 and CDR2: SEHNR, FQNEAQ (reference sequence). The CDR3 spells CASRTSERQFF. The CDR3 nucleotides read TGTGCCAGCCGCACAAGCGAGCGGCAGTTCTTC.

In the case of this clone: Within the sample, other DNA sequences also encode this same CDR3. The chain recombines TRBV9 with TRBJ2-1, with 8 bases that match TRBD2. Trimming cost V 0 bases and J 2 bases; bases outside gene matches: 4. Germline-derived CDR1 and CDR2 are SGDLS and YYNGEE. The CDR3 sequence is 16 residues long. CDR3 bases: TGTGCCAGCAGCGTAGCATCGGGAGGGACCTACAATGAGCAGTTCTTC. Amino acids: CASSVASGGTYNEQFF.

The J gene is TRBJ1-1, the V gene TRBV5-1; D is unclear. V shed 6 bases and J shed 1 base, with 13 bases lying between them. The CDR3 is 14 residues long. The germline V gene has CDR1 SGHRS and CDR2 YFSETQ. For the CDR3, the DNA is TGCGCCAGCAAAGTTTCGGAACGGAACACTGAAGCTTTCTTT. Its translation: CASKVSERNTEAFF. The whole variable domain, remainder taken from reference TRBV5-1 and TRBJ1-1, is KAGVTQTPRYLIKTRGQQVTLSCSPISGHRSVSWYQQTPGQGLQFLFEYFSETQRNKGNFPGRFSGRQFSNSRSEMNVSTLELGDSALYLCASKVSERNTEAFFGQGTRLTVV.

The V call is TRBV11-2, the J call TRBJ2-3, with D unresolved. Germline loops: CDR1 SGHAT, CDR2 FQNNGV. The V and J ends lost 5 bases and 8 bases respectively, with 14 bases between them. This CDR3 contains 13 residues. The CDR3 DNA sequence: TGTGCCAGCAGCCACACAGATGTTGGTACGCAGTATTTT. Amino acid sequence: CASSHTDVGTQYF.

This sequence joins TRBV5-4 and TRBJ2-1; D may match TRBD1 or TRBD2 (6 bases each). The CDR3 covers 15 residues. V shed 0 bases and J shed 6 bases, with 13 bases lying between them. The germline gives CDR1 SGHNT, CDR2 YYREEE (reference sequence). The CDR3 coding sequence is TGTGCCAGCAGCTTGGCCGCCCCGGGGGCCAATGAGCAGTTCTTC. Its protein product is CASSLAAPGANEQFF.

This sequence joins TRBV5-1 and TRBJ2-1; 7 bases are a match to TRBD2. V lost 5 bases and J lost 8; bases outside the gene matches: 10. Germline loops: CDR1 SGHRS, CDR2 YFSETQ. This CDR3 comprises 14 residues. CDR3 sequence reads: CASSLAGVRDEQFF. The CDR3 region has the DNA TGCGCCAGCAGTCTGGCGGGAGTCAGGGATGAGCAGTTCTTC.